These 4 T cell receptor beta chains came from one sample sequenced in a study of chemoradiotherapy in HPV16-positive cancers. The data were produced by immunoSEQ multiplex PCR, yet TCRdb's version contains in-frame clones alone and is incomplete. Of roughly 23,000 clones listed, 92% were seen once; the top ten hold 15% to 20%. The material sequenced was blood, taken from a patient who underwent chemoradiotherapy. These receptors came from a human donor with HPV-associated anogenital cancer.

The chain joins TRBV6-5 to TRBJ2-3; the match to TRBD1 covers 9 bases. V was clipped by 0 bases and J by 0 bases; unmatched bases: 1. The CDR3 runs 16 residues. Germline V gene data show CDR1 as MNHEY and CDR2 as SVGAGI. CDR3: CASSYSGTGSTDTQYF. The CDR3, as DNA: TGTGCCAGCAGTTACTCAGGGACAGGGAGCACAGATACGCAGTATTTT.

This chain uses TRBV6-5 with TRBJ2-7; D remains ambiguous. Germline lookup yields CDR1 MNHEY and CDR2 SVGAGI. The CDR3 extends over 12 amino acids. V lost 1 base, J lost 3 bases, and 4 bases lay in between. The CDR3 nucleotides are TGTGCCAGCAGTTACTGGGACTACGAGCAGTACTTC. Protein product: CASSYWDYEQYF.

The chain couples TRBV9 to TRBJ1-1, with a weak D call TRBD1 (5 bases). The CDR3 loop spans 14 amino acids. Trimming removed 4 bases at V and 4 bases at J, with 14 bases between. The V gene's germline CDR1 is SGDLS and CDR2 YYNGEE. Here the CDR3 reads CASSTGRGRTEAFF. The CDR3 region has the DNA TGTGCCAGCAGCACGGGGAGGGGACGCACTGAAGCTTTCTTT.

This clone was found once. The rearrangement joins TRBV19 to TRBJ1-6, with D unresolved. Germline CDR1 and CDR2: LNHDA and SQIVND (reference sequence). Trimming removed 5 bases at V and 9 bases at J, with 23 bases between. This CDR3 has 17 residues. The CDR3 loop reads CASSVRQGPTIGSPLHF. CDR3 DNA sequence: TGTGCCAGTAGTGTTCGACAAGGGCCGACAATTGGTTCACCCCTCCACTTT.